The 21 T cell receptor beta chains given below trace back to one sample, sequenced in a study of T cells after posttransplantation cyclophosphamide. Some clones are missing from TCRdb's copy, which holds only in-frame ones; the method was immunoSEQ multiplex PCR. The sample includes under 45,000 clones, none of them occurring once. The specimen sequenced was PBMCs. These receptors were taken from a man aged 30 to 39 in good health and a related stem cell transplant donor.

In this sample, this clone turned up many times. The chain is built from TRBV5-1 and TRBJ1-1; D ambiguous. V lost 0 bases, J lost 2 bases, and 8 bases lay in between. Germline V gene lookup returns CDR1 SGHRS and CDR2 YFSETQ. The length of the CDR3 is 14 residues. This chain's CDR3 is CASSLGGVNTEAFF. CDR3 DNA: TGCGCCAGCAGCTTGGGCGGGGTTAACACTGAAGCTTTCTTT.

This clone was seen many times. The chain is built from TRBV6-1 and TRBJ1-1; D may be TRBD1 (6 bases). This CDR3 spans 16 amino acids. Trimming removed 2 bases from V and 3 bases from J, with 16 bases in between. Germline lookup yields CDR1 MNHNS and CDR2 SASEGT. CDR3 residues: CASSEIHRVGDTEAFF. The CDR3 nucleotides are TGTGCCAGCAGTGAAATTCACAGGGTGGGGGACACTGAAGCTTTCTTT.

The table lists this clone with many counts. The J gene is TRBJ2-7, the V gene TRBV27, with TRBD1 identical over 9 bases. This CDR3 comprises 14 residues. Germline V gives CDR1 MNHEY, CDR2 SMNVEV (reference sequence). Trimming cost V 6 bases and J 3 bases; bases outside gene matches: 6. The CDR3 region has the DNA TGTGCCAGCAGACCGGACAGGGGTATCTACGAGCAGTACTTC. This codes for CASRPDRGIYEQYF.

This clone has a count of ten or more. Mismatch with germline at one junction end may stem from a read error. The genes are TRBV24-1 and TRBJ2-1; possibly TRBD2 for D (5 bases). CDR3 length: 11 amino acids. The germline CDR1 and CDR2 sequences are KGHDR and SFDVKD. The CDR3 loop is CATREGNVVIF. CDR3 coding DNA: TGTGCCACCAGAGAGGGCAACGTCGTGATCTTC.

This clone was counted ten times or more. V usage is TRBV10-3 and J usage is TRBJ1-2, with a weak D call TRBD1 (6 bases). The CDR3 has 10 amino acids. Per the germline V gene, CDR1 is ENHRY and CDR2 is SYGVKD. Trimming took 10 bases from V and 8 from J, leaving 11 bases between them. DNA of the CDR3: TGTGCCACGCGACAGGACGGCTACACCTTC. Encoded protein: CATRQDGYTF.

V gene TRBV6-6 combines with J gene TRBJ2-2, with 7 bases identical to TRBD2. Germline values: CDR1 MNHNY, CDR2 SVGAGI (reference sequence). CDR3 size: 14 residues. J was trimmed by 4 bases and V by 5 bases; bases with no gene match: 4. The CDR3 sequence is CASSGGRGTGELFF. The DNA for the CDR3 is TGTGCCAGCAGTGGAGGGAGGGGCACCGGGGAGCTGTTTTTT.

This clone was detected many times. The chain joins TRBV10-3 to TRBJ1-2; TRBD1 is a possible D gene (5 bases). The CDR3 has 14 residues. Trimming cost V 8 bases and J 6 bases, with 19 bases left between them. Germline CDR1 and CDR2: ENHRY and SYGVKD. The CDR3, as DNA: TGTGCCATCTTTACCCCAGGGCCCTGGAATGGCTACACCTTC. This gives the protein CAIFTPGPWNGYTF.

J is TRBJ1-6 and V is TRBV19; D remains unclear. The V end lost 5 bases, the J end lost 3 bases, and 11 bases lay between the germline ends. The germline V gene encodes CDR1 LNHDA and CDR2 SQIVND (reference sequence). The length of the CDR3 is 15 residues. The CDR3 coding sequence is TGTGCCAGTAGTCCCTCGACACGCTATAATTCACCCCTCCACTTT. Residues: CASSPSTRYNSPLHF. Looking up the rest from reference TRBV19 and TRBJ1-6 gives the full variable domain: DGGITQSPKYLFRKEGQNVTLSCEQNLNHDAMYWYRQDPGQGLRLIYYSQIVNDFQKGDIAEGYSVSREKKESFPLTVTSAQKNPTAFYLCASSPSTRYNSPLHFGNGTRLTVT.

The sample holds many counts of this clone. CDR3 in amino acids: CASSPTDREVEKLFF. In DNA form, the CDR3 reads TGTGCCAGCAGCCCCACGGACAGGGAGGTAGAAAAACTGTTTTTT. The chain combines TRBV7-3 with TRBJ1-4; the match to TRBD1 covers 8 bases. The CDR3 is 15 residues long. Germline V gene lookup returns CDR1 SGHTA and CDR2 FQGTGA. Trimming cost V 5 bases and J 8 bases; bases outside gene matches: 10. Full variable domain (outside the CDR3, taken from reference TRBV7-3 and TRBJ1-4): GAGVSQTPSNKVTEKGKYVELRCDPISGHTALYWYRQSLGQGPEFLIYFQGTGAADDSGLPNDRFFAVRPEGSVSTLKIQRTERGDSAVYLCASSPTDREVEKLFFGSGTQLSVL.

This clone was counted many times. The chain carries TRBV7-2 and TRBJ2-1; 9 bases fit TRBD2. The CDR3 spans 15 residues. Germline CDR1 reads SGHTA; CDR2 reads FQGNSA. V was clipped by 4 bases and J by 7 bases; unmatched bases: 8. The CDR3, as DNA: TGTGCCAGCAGCTCCGCGGGGGGGCGGGGGAATGAGCAGTTCTTC. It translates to CASSSAGGRGNEQFF.

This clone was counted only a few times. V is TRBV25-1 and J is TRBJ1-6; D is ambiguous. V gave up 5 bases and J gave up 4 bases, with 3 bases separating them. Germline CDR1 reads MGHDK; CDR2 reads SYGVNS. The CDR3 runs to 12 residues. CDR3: CASSTYNSPLHF. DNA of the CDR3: TGTGCCAGCAGTACTTATAATTCACCCCTCCACTTT.

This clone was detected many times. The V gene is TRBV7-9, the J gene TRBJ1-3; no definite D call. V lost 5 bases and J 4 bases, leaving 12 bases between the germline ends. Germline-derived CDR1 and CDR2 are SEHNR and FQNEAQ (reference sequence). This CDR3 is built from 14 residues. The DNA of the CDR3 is TGTGCCAGCAGCCCCATGCGGGAGGGAAACACCATATATTTT. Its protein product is CASSPMREGNTIYF.

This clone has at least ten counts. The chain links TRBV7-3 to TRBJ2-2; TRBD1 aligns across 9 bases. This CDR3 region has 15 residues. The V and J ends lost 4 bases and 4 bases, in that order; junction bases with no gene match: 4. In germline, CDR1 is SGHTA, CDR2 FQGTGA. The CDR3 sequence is CASSSQTGGTGELFF. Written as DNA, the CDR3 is TGTGCCAGCAGCTCCCAGACAGGGGGCACCGGGGAGCTGTTTTTT.

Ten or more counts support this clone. The CDR3 is CASSLRRDEQYF. CDR3 nucleotide sequence: TGTGCCAGCAGCTTACGACGGGACGAGCAGTACTTC. The chain combines TRBV7-8 with TRBJ2-7; D is unclear. Trimming removed 2 bases at V and 5 bases at J, with 7 bases between. Germline CDR1 and CDR2: SGHVS and FQNEAQ. There are 12 residues in the CDR3.

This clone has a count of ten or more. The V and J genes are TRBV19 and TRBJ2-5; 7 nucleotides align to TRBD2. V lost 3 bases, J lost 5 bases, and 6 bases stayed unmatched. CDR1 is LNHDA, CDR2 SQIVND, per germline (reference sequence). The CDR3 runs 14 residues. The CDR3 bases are TGTGCCAGTAGTATGACTAGCCCGAAGGAGACCCAGTACTTC. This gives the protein CASSMTSPKETQYF.

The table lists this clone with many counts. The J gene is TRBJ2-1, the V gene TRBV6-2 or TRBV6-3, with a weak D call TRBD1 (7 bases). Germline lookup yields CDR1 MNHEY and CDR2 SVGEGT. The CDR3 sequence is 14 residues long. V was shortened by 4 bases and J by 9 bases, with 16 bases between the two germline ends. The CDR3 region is CASSLLGRTGEQFF. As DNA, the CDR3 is TGTGCCAGCAGTTTGTTGGGGAGGACAGGTGAGCAGTTCTTC.

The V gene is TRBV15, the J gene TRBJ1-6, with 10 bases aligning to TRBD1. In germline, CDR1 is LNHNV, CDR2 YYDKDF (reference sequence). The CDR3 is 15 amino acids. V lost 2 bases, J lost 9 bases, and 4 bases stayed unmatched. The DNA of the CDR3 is TGTGCCACCAGCAGACGGACAGGGGGTAGTTCACCCCTCCACTTT. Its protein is CATSRRTGGSSPLHF.

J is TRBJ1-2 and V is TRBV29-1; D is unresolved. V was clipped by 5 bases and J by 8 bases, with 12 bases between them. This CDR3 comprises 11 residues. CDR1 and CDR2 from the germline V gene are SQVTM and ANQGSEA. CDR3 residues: CSVIGPKGYTF. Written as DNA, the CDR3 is TGCAGCGTTATCGGTCCCAAGGGCTACACCTTC.

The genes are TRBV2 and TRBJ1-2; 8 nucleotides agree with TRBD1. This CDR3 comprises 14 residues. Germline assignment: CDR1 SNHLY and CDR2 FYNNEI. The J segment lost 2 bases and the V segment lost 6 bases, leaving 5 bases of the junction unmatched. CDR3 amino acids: CASSQGALNYGYTF. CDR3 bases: TGTGCCAGCAGCCAGGGGGCCCTGAACTATGGCTACACCTTC.

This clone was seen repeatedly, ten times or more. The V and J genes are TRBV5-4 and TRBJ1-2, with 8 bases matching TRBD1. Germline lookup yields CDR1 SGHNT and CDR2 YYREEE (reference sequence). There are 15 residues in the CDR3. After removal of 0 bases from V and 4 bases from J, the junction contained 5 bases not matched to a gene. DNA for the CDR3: TGTGCCAGCAGCTTGGAAACAGGGGGTAGCTATGGCTACACCTTC. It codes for CASSLETGGSYGYTF.

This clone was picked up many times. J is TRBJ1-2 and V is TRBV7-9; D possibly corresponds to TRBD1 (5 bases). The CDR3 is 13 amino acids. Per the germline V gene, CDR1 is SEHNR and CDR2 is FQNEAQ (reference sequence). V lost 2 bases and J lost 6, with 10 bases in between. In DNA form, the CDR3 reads TGTGCCAGCAGCTTATCCTGGGGCGATGGCTACACCTTC. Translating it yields CASSLSWGDGYTF.